This T cell receptor (beta chain) was obtained from a study of blood T cell repertoires in COVID-19. Study at large: The origin of the acute and convalescent COVID-19 samples was the United States, Italy and Spain. From T cells, B-cell-depleted T cells, or PBMCs came the material, which was cDNA or gDNA.

Per the authors' pipeline: Amplification from reference gene primers served as the basis for estimated nucleated cell counts. Some clones are missing from TCRdb's copy, which holds only in-frame ones; the method was immunoSEQ multiplex PCR. V and J calls and clone size are copied from that table; D and trimming were computed from the DNA. This sample yields tens of thousands of clones, of which around 84% are seen a single time; more than 50% belongs to the top ten. CDR1 is SGHRS and CDR2 is YFSETQ in the germline V gene. V shed 3 bases, J shed 2 bases, and the junction held 4 bases outside the gene matches. The CDR3 spans 14 residues.

Sequencing input: peripheral blood. This sequence was found in a man between 65 and 80 years old with acute or convalescent COVID-19. The chain carries TRBV5-1 and TRBJ2-5; TRBD2 aligns across 7 bases. DNA for the CDR3: TGCGCCAGCAGCTACTGGGGGGGTCAAGAGACCCAGTACTTC. Its protein is CASSYWGGQETQYF. Full variable domain (outside the CDR3, taken from reference TRBV5-1 and TRBJ2-5): KAGVTQTPRYLIKTRGQQVTLSCSPISGHRSVSWYQQTPGQGLQFLFEYFSETQRNKGNFPGRFSGRQFSNSRSEMNVSTLELGDSALYLCASSYWGGQETQYFGPGTRLLVL.